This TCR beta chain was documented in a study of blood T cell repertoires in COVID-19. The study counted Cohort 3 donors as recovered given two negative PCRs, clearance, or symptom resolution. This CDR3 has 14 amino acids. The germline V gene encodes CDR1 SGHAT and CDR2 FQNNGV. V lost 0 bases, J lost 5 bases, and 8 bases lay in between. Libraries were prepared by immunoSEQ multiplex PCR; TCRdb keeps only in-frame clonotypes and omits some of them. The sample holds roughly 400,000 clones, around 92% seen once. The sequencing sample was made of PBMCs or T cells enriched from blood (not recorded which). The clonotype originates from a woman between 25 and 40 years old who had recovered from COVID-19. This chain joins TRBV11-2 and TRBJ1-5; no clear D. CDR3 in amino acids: CASSLDGGYQPQHF. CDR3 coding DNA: TGTGCCAGCAGCTTAGACGGCGGATATCAGCCCCAGCATTTT. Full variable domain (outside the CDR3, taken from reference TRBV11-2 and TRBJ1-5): EAGVAQSPRYKIIEKRQSVAFWCNPISGHATLYWYQQILGQGPKLLIQFQNNGVVDDSQLPKDRFSAERLKGVDSTLKIQPAKLEDSAVYLCASSLDGGYQPQHFGDGTRLSIL.